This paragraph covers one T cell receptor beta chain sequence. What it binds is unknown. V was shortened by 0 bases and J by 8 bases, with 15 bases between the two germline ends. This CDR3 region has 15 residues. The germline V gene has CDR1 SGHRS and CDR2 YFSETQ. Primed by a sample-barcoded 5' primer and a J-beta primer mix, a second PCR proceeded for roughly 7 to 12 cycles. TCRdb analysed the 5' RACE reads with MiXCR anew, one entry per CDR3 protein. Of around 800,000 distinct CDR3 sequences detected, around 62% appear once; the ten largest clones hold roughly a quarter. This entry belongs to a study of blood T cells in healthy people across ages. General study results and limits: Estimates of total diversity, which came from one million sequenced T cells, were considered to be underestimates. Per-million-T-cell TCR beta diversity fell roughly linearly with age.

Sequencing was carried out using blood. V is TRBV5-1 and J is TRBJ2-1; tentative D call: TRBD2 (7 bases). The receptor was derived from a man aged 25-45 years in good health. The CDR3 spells CASSLGGGHKDEQFF. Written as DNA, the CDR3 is TGCGCCAGCAGCTTGGGGGGGGGCCATAAGGATGAGCAGTTCTTC.